One sample yielded the 13 T cell receptor beta chains listed below, sequenced in a study of early T cells in non-severe SARS-CoV-2 infection (dated by TCRdb to the early 2020s). Library generation was performed with 5' RACE. The sample was run on a NextSeq 500. The raw public data were reprocessed by TCRdb itself: fastp quality trimming at Q25, MiXCR clonotype calling, in-frame beta chains only. A single entry per CDR3 protein holds the most common genes and DNA from its merged rows. The sample includes around 77,000 distinct CDR3 sequences, with 5% observed a single time. The ten largest clones add up to less than 9.5% of the sample. Source: whole blood, taken at baseline. The receptors derive from an adult who was a healthcare worker with PCR-confirmed SARS-CoV-2 infection or an uninfected control (not recorded which).

The chain couples TRBV18 to TRBJ1-1, with TRBD1 identical over 7 bases. The CDR3 sequence is 15 residues long. CDR1 KGHSH and CDR2 LQKENI come from the germline V gene. V was clipped by 0 bases and J by 4 bases; unmatched bases: 5. CDR3 region: CASSPPRGRVTEAFF. The CDR3 DNA reads TGTGCCAGCTCACCACCAAGGGGGCGCGTCACTGAAGCTTTCTTT.

The J gene is TRBJ2-1, the V gene TRBV7-8, with D possibly being TRBD2 (6 bases). The length of the CDR3 is 15 residues. Germline V gene lookup returns CDR1 SGHVS and CDR2 FQNEAQ. V lost 4 bases and J 9 bases, leaving 19 bases between the germline ends. CDR3 in DNA: TGTGCCAGCAGCTCGGCTCGGGGCCCGCGGGGTGAGCAGTTCTTC. It encodes CASSSARGPRGEQFF.

This clonotype was detected many times. The genes are TRBV12-3 or TRBV12-4 and TRBJ2-7; D ambiguous. The CDR3 covers 12 residues. V was clipped by 8 bases and J by 4 bases, with 12 bases between them. The DNA for the CDR3 is TGTGCCAGCGGATACAGCGCGTACGAGCAGTACTTC. This gives the protein CASGYSAYEQYF.

The table lists this clonotype with many counts. The rearrangement joins TRBV29-1 to TRBJ2-3, with D perhaps matching TRBD2 (6 bases). V lost 5 bases, J lost 2 bases, and 14 bases lay in between. Germline V gene data show CDR1 as SQVTM and CDR2 as ANQGSEA. This CDR3 comprises 14 residues. This CDR3 is CSVPPGLFTDTQYF. The CDR3 DNA reads as TGCAGCGTTCCGCCGGGACTTTTCACAGATACGCAGTATTTT.

This clonotype has ten or more counts. V is TRBV15 and J is TRBJ2-1, with 12 bases that match TRBD2. Germline V gene sequence: CDR1 LNHNV, CDR2 YYDKDF (reference sequence). V was pared by 5 bases and J by 8 bases, with 4 bases of the junction left unmatched. This CDR3 region has 14 residues. The DNA for the CDR3 is TGTGCCACCAGCCCGACTAGCGGGAGTTATGAGCAGTTCTTC. It is translated as CATSPTSGSYEQFF.

At least ten counts were recorded for this clonotype. CDR3 DNA: TGCAGTGCTAGTGAGGGGACTAGCGGGACCTACGAGCAGTACTTC. Its translation is CSASEGTSGTYEQYF. The rearrangement joins TRBV20-1 to TRBJ2-7, with TRBD2 matching over 13 bases. This CDR3 has 15 amino acids. The V and J ends lost 3 bases and 2 bases, in that order; junction bases with no gene match: 4. Germline V gene sequence: CDR1 DFQATT, CDR2 SNEGSKA (reference sequence).

This clonotype occurred a few times. The chain is built from TRBV5-1 and TRBJ2-5; 7 nucleotides match TRBD2. After removal of 0 bases from V and 4 bases from J, the junction contained 12 bases not matched to a gene. The CDR3 consists of 17 residues. Germline values: CDR1 SGHRS, CDR2 YFSETQ. CDR3 sequence (DNA): TGCGCCAGCAGCTTGGATTCTAGCGGATTCTCCGGAGAGACCCAGTACTTC. This translates into CASSLDSSGFSGETQYF.

In its sample, this clonotype was seen a few times. V gene TRBV9 combines with J gene TRBJ1-1; maybe TRBD1 (5 bases). CDR1 and CDR2 from the germline V gene are SGDLS and YYNGEE. Between the trimmed V and J ends, which lost 4 bases and 0 bases, there was a span of 16 bases. The CDR3 spans 16 residues. The CDR3 here is CASSTGTRTMNTEAFF. In nucleotides, the CDR3 is TGTGCCAGCAGCACCGGGACGAGGACCATGAACACTGAAGCTTTCTTT.

This clonotype appeared many times. This chain uses TRBV27 with TRBJ1-5; D ambiguous. This CDR3 region has 15 residues. Germline assignment: CDR1 MNHEY and CDR2 SMNVEV (reference sequence). Trimming cost V 6 bases and J 4 bases, with 16 bases left between them. The CDR3 reads CASSQIPARNQPQHF. CDR3 DNA sequence: TGTGCCAGCAGCCAGATACCTGCGAGGAATCAGCCCCAGCATTTT.

There are a few counts of this clonotype. The rearrangement joins TRBV28 to TRBJ2-1, with D possibly TRBD2 on 7 matching bases. Germline V gene sequence: CDR1 MDHEN, CDR2 SYDVKM. The CDR3 covers 16 residues. Deletions cut 3 bases from V and 3 bases from J, with 15 bases between. The CDR3 region is CASSFRRGGGYNEQFF. As DNA, the CDR3 is TGTGCCAGCAGTTTCCGGAGGGGAGGGGGCTACAATGAGCAGTTCTTC.

A remark on this clonotype: With a much larger clone just one base away, this may be a read error. The chain couples TRBV18 to TRBJ1-2, with TRBD1 matching over 7 bases. Germline V gives CDR1 KGHSH, CDR2 LQKENI. The CDR3 loop spans 15 amino acids. The CDR3 sequence: CVSSPTGWTNYGYTF. DNA of the CDR3: TGTGTCAGCTCACCGACAGGGTGGACTAACTATGGCTACACCTTC.

This clonotype was seen a few times. This chain connects TRBV20-1 to TRBJ1-5; D unclear. The germline gives CDR1 DFQATT, CDR2 SNEGSKA (reference sequence). The CDR3 covers 13 residues. Trimming left V 3 bases short and J 4 bases short, with 10 bases between. CDR3 DNA: TGCAGTGCTAGTCCACATGCGAATCAGCCCCAGCATTTT. Residues: CSASPHANQPQHF.

Many counts were recorded for this clonotype. The CDR3 loop is CASSGDRDFTDTQYF. CDR3 coding DNA: TGTGCCAGCAGCGGAGACAGGGACTTCACAGATACGCAGTATTTT. This chain connects TRBV11-2 to TRBJ2-3; a weak D match, TRBD1 (7 bases). V was shortened by 5 bases and J by 2 bases, with 14 bases between the two germline ends. Germline CDR1 and CDR2: SGHAT and FQNNGV. The CDR3 consists of 15 residues.